The next 29 T cell receptor beta chains were all read from a single sample in a study of blood T cells in healthy people across ages. Next came a second PCR, run for roughly 6 to 11 cycles, which used a sample-barcoded 5' primer along with a J-beta primer mix. One entry per CDR3 protein, called by TCRdb with MiXCR from the 5' RACE reads. Of about 1.8 million distinct CDR3 sequences in the sample, roughly 49% were seen once. Sample: blood. Receptor source: a woman between 40 and 55 years old in good health.

This chain connects TRBV6-2 or TRBV6-3 to TRBJ1-2; 9 bases line up with TRBD1. This CDR3 is built from 14 residues. The germline V gene encodes CDR1 MNHEY and CDR2 SVGEGT. Trimming cost V 6 bases and J 3 bases; bases outside gene matches: 5. The CDR3 here is CASRDTGGDYGYTF. The CDR3 coding sequence is TGTGCCAGCAGGGATACAGGGGGCGACTATGGCTACACCTTC.

The J gene is TRBJ2-7, the V gene TRBV7-2; D is possibly TRBD1 or TRBD2 (5 bases each). The germline V gene has CDR1 SGHTA and CDR2 FQGNSA. Trimming left V 4 bases short and J 2 bases short, with 15 bases between. The CDR3 consists of 15 residues. The CDR3 bases are TGTGCCAGCAGCTCCAGGGAGTCTTTTACCTACGAGCAGTACTTC. It translates to CASSSRESFTYEQYF.

The rearrangement uses TRBV27 and TRBJ2-7, with 7 bases that match TRBD2. CDR3 length: 13 amino acids. Germline-derived CDR1 and CDR2 are MNHEY and SMNVEV (reference sequence). V was clipped by 8 bases and J by 10 bases; unmatched bases: 14. The CDR3 sequence: CASGGEGSRSQYF. The CDR3 DNA follows: TGTGCCAGCGGCGGGGAGGGTTCGAGAAGCCAGTACTTC.

This clonotype has a handful of counts. The chain's CDR3 is CASSATQRGKQETQYF. The CDR3 DNA reads TGTGCCAGCAGCGCTACTCAGCGGGGGAAACAAGAGACCCAGTACTTC. The chain is built from TRBV12-3 or TRBV12-4 and TRBJ2-5, with 8 bases that match TRBD2. The CDR3 extends over 16 amino acids. Germline trimming cut 6 bases from V and 2 bases from J; bases unmatched to any gene: 11.

The chain employs TRBV29-1 and TRBJ2-7, with D possibly TRBD2 on 5 matching bases. This CDR3 is 10 amino acids long. Trimming cost V 8 bases and J 3 bases, with 8 bases left between them. The V gene's germline CDR1 is SQVTM and CDR2 ANQGSEA. The CDR3 is CSTEGYEQYF. CDR3 nucleotide sequence: TGCAGCACCGAGGGCTACGAGCAGTACTTC.

J is TRBJ2-7 and V is TRBV6-1; 8 nucleotides match TRBD2. This CDR3 is 16 amino acids long. V dropped 8 bases and J dropped 3; count of bases not matched to a gene: 15. Germline V gene data show CDR1 as MNHNS and CDR2 as SASEGT. This CDR3 is CASSTSYHSGIYEQYF. The DNA for the CDR3 is TGTGCCAGCTCGACTAGTTACCATAGCGGGATCTACGAGCAGTACTTC.

This chain uses TRBV6-1 with TRBJ1-2; D is unresolved. This CDR3 region has 15 residues. The ends were cut back, 1 base at V and 4 bases at J, with 13 bases in the middle. Germline-derived CDR1 and CDR2 are MNHNS and SASEGT. The CDR3 spells CASSEVSAGSYGYTF. The CDR3 DNA sequence: TGTGCCAGCAGTGAAGTGTCGGCGGGGTCCTATGGCTACACCTTC.

The table lists this clonotype with a few counts. This chain links TRBV7-9 with TRBJ2-1; D gene ambiguous. The CDR3 is made up of 12 amino acids. Trimming removed 3 bases from V and 8 bases from J, with 8 bases in between. Germline loops: CDR1 SEHNR, CDR2 FQNEAQ (reference sequence). The CDR3 region has the DNA TGTGCCAGCAGCTTCCTCAAGGATGAGCAGTTCTTC. As protein: CASSFLKDEQFF.

The chain is built from TRBV5-1 and TRBJ1-2; D perhaps matches TRBD1 (6 bases). CDR1 is SGHRS and CDR2 is YFSETQ in the germline V gene. This CDR3 region has 14 residues. Trimming stripped 0 bases from V and 4 bases from J, with 10 bases between. CDR3 residues: CASSLAKGGYGYTF. For the CDR3, the DNA is TGCGCCAGCAGCTTGGCCAAAGGGGGCTATGGCTACACCTTC. The complete variable domain, with remaining parts taken from reference TRBV5-1 and TRBJ1-2, reads KAGVTQTPRYLIKTRGQQVTLSCSPISGHRSVSWYQQTPGQGLQFLFEYFSETQRNKGNFPGRFSGRQFSNSRSEMNVSTLELGDSALYLCASSLAKGGYGYTFGSGTRLTVV.

The V gene is TRBV4-1, the J gene TRBJ2-7; D call uncertain. The ends were cut back, 2 bases at V and 6 bases at J, with 14 bases in the middle. The CDR3 is made up of 14 amino acids. Germline loops: CDR1 MGHRA, CDR2 YSYEKL. The CDR3 region is CASSQLSPVSEQYF. The DNA for the CDR3 is TGCGCCAGCAGCCAATTGTCCCCGGTCAGCGAGCAGTACTTC.

The rearrangement uses TRBV7-2 and TRBJ2-5, with D hard to call. V lost 3 bases to trimming and J lost 1 base, with 12 bases between them. In germline, CDR1 is SGHTA, CDR2 FQGNSA. This CDR3 has 15 residues. The CDR3 DNA sequence: TGTGCCAGCAGCTTGGTGGCCGATTCCCAAGAGACCCAGTACTTC. Its translation: CASSLVADSQETQYF.

The chain carries TRBV5-1 and TRBJ1-2; 8 bases line up with TRBD1. Germline assignment: CDR1 SGHRS and CDR2 YFSETQ. With V trimmed by 5 bases and J by 8 bases, 17 bases remained unmatched. This CDR3 contains 16 residues. The CDR3 DNA is TGCGCCAGCAGGGACGGGACAGGAGCACCACCATACGGCTACACCTTC. Amino acids: CASRDGTGAPPYGYTF.

The CDR3 sequence is CASSVGTSGGRNEQFF. For the CDR3, the DNA is TGTGCCAGCAGCGTCGGGACTAGCGGGGGCCGAAATGAGCAGTTCTTC. The chain joins TRBV9 to TRBJ2-1; 14 bases fit TRBD2. Germline V gene lookup returns CDR1 SGDLS and CDR2 YYNGEE. This CDR3 spans 16 amino acids. With 2 bases clipped from V and 7 bases from J, the junction kept 5 bases outside the gene matches.

V usage is TRBV7-8 and J usage is TRBJ2-7, with D maybe TRBD2 (6 bases). The germline V and J ends were trimmed by 0 bases and 5 bases, with 11 bases remaining between them. The germline CDR1 and CDR2 sequences are SGHVS and FQNEAQ. The CDR3 extends over 14 amino acids. CDR3 sequence reads: CASSLAKGRHEQYF. The DNA of the CDR3 is TGTGCCAGCAGCTTAGCTAAGGGGAGGCACGAGCAGTACTTC.

The V gene is TRBV6-6, the J gene TRBJ1-4, with D unresolved. CDR1 and CDR2 (germline): MNHNY, SVGAGI (reference sequence). CDR3 size: 14 residues. The ends were cut back, 2 bases at V and 7 bases at J, with 11 bases in the middle. For the CDR3, the DNA is TGTGCCAGCAGTTACCCCGCAGGAAGTGAAAAACTGTTTTTT. Its protein is CASSYPAGSEKLFF.

There are a few counts of this clonotype. V usage is TRBV20-1 and J usage is TRBJ2-3; possible D gene TRBD2, 6 bases. The CDR3 runs 15 residues. The ends were cut back, 3 bases at V and 0 bases at J, with 13 bases in the middle. CDR1 is DFQATT, CDR2 SNEGSKA, per germline (reference sequence). Here the CDR3 DNA reads TGCAGTGCTAGGGCGGGGACGACTAGCACAGATACGCAGTATTTT. As protein: CSARAGTTSTDTQYF.

V gene TRBV20-1 combines with J gene TRBJ1-5; a weak D match, TRBD1 (5 bases). Germline V gene lookup returns CDR1 DFQATT and CDR2 SNEGSKA (reference sequence). The V end was cut by 0 bases, the J end by 6 bases, with 9 bases between. There are 13 residues in the CDR3. Here the CDR3 DNA reads TGCAGTGCTAGAGATGTTAGGGGTCAGCCCCAGCATTTT. Translating gives CSARDVRGQPQHF.

V and J are TRBV6-2 or TRBV6-3 and TRBJ2-7, with D possibly being TRBD1 (6 bases). CDR3 length equals 16 residues. V lost 5 bases and J lost 2, with 19 bases in between. Per germline, CDR1 MNHEY and CDR2 SVGEGT. CDR3 sequence reads: CASSVGTPIRAYEQYF. The CDR3, as DNA: TGTGCCAGCAGTGTCGGGACACCTATACGAGCCTACGAGCAGTACTTC.

To note about this clonotype: The germline gene is not matched at one end of the junction; a read error may be the cause. The chain employs TRBV7-2 and TRBJ2-7; D is possibly TRBD2 (6 bases). Germline assignment: CDR1 SGHTA and CDR2 FQGNSA. The CDR3 extends over 15 amino acids. The chain's CDR3 is CAGSLAIGGAYEQYF. For the CDR3, the DNA is TGTGCCGGCAGCTTAGCAATCGGAGGGGCCTACGAGCAGTACTTC. The variable domain in full, with the rest retrieved from reference TRBV7-2 and TRBJ2-7, is GAGVSQSPSNKVTEKGKDVELRCDPISGHTALYWYRQSLGQGLEFLIYFQGNSAPDKSGLPSDRFSAERTGGSVSTLTIQRTQQEDSAVYLCAGSLAIGGAYEQYFGPGTRLTVT.

This clonotype was seen a few times. The chain combines TRBV29-1 with TRBJ2-1; 10 bases map to TRBD1. Germline CDR1 is SQVTM and CDR2 is ANQGSEA. V was clipped by 2 bases and J by 9 bases; unmatched bases: 10. The CDR3 has 15 amino acids. Here the CDR3 reads CSVELGTGELREQFF. The CDR3 coding sequence is TGCAGCGTTGAACTAGGGACAGGGGAGTTGCGTGAGCAGTTCTTC.

This chain joins TRBV6-2 or TRBV6-3 and TRBJ2-1, with TRBD1 matching over 9 bases. There are 21 residues in the CDR3. CDR1 MNHEY and CDR2 SVGEGT come from the germline V gene. With 0 bases clipped from V and 0 bases from J, the junction kept 15 bases outside the gene matches. The CDR3 sequence: CASSYSTLPGQGKGSYNEQFF. The CDR3 coding sequence is TGTGCCAGCAGTTACTCAACCTTACCGGGACAGGGTAAGGGCTCCTACAATGAGCAGTTCTTC.

This clonotype appeared a few times. The rearrangement links TRBV28 to TRBJ2-5; 9 bases align to TRBD1. This CDR3 has 16 residues. V was clipped by 4 bases and J by 1 base; unmatched bases: 7. Per germline, CDR1 MDHEN and CDR2 SYDVKM. CDR3 sequence (DNA): TGTGCCAGCAGTTCTACCGGGACAGGGTCCCAAGAGACCCAGTACTTC. This encodes CASSSTGTGSQETQYF. The variable domain in full, with the rest retrieved from reference TRBV28 and TRBJ2-5, is DVKVTQSSRYLVKRTGEKVFLECVQDMDHENMFWYRQDPGLGLRLIYFSYDVKMKEKGDIPEGYSVSREKKERFSLILESASTNQTSMYLCASSSTGTGSQETQYFGPGTRLLVL.

The chain combines TRBV5-1 with TRBJ2-7, with D perhaps matching TRBD2 (6 bases). Trimming stripped 2 bases from V and 7 bases from J, with 22 bases between. The CDR3 consists of 16 residues. Germline assignment: CDR1 SGHRS and CDR2 YFSETQ. The DNA of the CDR3 is TGCGCCAGCAGCTTCTTTGGGGAGGTGCCCTACAATGAGCAGTACTTC. Translated, it gives CASSFFGEVPYNEQYF.

This chain links TRBV7-2 with TRBJ2-1; possible D gene TRBD1, 5 bases. Germline values: CDR1 SGHTA, CDR2 FQGNSA. Trimming left V 1 base short and J 4 bases short, with 11 bases between. The CDR3 totals 15 residues. CDR3 coding DNA: TGTGCCAGCAGCTTAGAATCAGACAGTTACAATGAGCAGTTCTTC. This gives the protein CASSLESDSYNEQFF.

J is TRBJ2-3 and V is TRBV6-2 or TRBV6-3; 10 bases agree with TRBD2. Germline lookup yields CDR1 MNHEY and CDR2 SVGEGT. The CDR3 has 15 residues. Trimming took 8 bases from V and 2 from J; bases not matched to a gene: 7. DNA for the CDR3: TGTGCCAGCCTCGCTAGCGGGGGCCTCACAGATACGCAGTATTTT. Amino acids: CASLASGGLTDTQYF.

The chain joins TRBV20-1 to TRBJ2-3; 8 bases align to TRBD2. V shed 6 bases and J 0 bases; nucleotides not matched to a gene: 5. The CDR3 totals 14 residues. The V gene's germline CDR1 is DFQATT and CDR2 SNEGSKA (reference sequence). In nucleotides, the CDR3 is TGCAGTGCCATAGCGGGAAGTAGCACAGATACGCAGTATTTT. This encodes CSAIAGSSTDTQYF.

This clonotype has just a few counts. CDR3 amino acids: CASSDRGHPLGYTF. The CDR3 DNA reads as TGTGCCAGCAGTGACAGGGGACACCCACTTGGCTACACCTTC. The chain recombines TRBV2 with TRBJ1-2, with D tentatively TRBD1 (6 bases). Deletions cut 3 bases from V and 7 bases from J, with 15 bases between. Looked up from germline, CDR1 is SNHLY and CDR2 is FYNNEI. This CDR3 is 14 amino acids long.

This clonotype was seen more than once but under ten times. This chain joins TRBV27 and TRBJ2-7, with a possible D match to TRBD1 (6 bases). The ends were cut back, 8 bases at V and 1 base at J, with 12 bases in the middle. This CDR3 contains 13 residues. Germline loops: CDR1 MNHEY, CDR2 SMNVEV (reference sequence). The DNA of the CDR3 is TGTGCCAGCGGAATGGACAGTTCCTACGAGCAGTACTTC. Its translation: CASGMDSSYEQYF.

The chain couples TRBV20-1 to TRBJ2-7; possible D gene TRBD1, 5 bases. Germline V gene sequence: CDR1 DFQATT, CDR2 SNEGSKA (reference sequence). CDR3 length: 14 amino acids. Trimming took 5 bases from V and 1 from J, leaving 15 bases between them. The CDR3 reads CSAVRDFRSYEQYF. In nucleotides, the CDR3 is TGCAGTGCTGTCAGGGATTTTAGATCCTACGAGCAGTACTTC.